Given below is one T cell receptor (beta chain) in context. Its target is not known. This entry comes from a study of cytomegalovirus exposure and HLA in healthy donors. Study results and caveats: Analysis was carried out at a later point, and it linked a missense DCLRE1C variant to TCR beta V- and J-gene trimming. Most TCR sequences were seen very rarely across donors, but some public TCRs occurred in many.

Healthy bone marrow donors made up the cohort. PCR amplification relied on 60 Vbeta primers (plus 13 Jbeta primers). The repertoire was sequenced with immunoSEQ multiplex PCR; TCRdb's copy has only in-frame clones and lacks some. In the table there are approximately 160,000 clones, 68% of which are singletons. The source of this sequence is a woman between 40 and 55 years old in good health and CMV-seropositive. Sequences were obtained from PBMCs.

The CDR3 is CASSHTGFNSPLHF. The CDR3 DNA is TGCGCCAGCAGCCATACAGGATTTAATTCACCCCTCCACTTT. The V call is TRBV4-3, the J call TRBJ1-6; a weak D match, TRBD1 (5 bases). In germline, CDR1 is LGHNA, CDR2 YSLEER. The CDR3 runs to 14 residues. The V end lost 3 bases, the J end lost 6 bases, and 9 bases lay between the germline ends.